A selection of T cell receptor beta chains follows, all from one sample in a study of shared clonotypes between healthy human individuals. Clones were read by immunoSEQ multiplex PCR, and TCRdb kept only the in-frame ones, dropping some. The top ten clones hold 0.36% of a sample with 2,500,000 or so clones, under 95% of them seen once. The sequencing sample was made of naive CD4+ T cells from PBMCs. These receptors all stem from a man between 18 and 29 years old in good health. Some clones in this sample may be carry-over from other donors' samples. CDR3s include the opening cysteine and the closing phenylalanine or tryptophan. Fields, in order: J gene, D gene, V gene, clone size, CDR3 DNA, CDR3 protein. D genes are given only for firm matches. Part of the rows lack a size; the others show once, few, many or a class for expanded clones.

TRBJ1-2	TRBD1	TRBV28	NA	TGTGCCAGCAGCTCCCCTGGACAGGGGATTAATGGCTACACCTTC	CASSSPGQGINGYTF
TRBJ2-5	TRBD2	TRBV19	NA	TGTGCCAGTACCCCACTAGCGGGAGGCGAGACCCAGTACTTC	CASTPLAGGETQYF
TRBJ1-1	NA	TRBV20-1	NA	TGCAGTGCTAACAGGGACCCTGAAGCTTTCTTT	CSANRDPEAFF
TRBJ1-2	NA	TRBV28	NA	TGTGCCAGCAGTCTGACCGGGACTCCTTTGGGAGGCTACACCTTC	CASSLTGTPLGGYTF
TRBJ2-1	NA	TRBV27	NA	TGTGCCAGCAGTTTAGTGGGGAGGGGGAAGCAGTTCTTC	CASSLVGRGKQFF
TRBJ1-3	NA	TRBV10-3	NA	TGTGCCACTACGGACCCTTCAAACACCATATATTTT	CATTDPSNTIYF
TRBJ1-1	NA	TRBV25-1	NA	TGTGCCAGCAGTTTCAGGGCGAACACTGAAGCTTTCTTT	CASSFRANTEAFF
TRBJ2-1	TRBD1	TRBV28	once	TGTGCCAGCAGTTTCAGTCGAACCGGGACAGGGAGTGACAACGAGCAGTTCTTC	CASSFSRTGTGSDNEQFF
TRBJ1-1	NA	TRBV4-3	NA	TGCGCCAGCAGCCAAGACCCCGCCAGGACTGTGACTGAAGCTTTCTTT	CASSQDPARTVTEAFF
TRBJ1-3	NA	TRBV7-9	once	TGTGCCAGCAGCTTTGGACCGCTTGGAAACACCATATATTTT	CASSFGPLGNTIYF
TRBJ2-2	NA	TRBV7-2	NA	TGTGCCAGCAGCTTAGTTGGTGGATTAAACACCGGGGAGCTGTTTTTT	CASSLVGGLNTGELFF
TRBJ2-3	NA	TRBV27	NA	TGTGCCAGCACCACCAATATAGCCCACAATTACCGACGCACAGATACGCAGTATTTT	CASTTNIAHNYRRTDTQYF
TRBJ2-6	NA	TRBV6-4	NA	TGTGCCAGCAGTGGTGAACCAGGGGCCAACGTCCTGACTTTC	CASSGEPGANVLTF
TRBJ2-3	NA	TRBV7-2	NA	TGTGCCAGCAGCTTAGAAGGTATGAGCACAGATACGCAGTATTTT	CASSLEGMSTDTQYF
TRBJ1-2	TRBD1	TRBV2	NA	TGTGCCAGCAGACTACCGGGACAGGGGGATGGCTACACCTTC	CASRLPGQGDGYTF
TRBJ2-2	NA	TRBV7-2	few	TGTGCCAGCAGATTGGACTCCAGGGAGCTGTTTTTT	CASRLDSRELFF
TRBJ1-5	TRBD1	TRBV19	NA	TGTGCCAGCCACAGGGGAGGCAATCAGCCCCAGCATTTT	CASHRGGNQPQHF
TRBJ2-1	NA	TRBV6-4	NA	TGTGCCAGCAGCCCCGAGCAGGGGACTCTCTACAATGAGCAGTTCTTC	CASSPEQGTLYNEQFF
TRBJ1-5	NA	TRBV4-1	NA	TGCGCCAGCAGCACAGGGATTGGGCCCCATCAGCCCCAGCATTTT	CASSTGIGPHQPQHF
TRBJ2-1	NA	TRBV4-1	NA	TGCGCCAGCAGCCGCATTTTCAGAGACAATGAGCAGTTCTTC	CASSRIFRDNEQFF
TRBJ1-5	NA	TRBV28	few	TGTGCCAGCAGTTTATCCGTGGGGGACGGTCAGCCCCAGCATTTT	CASSLSVGDGQPQHF
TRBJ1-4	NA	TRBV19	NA	TGTGCCAGTAGCCAAAAAAACGAGGGCGAAAAACTGTTTTTT	CASSQKNEGEKLFF
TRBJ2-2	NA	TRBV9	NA	TGTGCCAGCAGCGTTCGGCCCCAAACACCAGGGACAAACACCGGGGAGCTGTTTTTT	CASSVRPQTPGTNTGELFF
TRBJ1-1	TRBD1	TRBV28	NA	TGTGCCAGCAGAACCCAGGGGGGACACACTGAAGCTTTCTTT	CASRTQGGHTEAFF
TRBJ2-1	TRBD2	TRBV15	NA	TGTGCCACCAGCACTGGACTAGCGGGGCCAAATGAGCAGTTCTTC	CATSTGLAGPNEQFF
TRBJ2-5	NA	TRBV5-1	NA	TGCGCCAGCAGCTTGGAGGGACTAGGTCAAGGGGGCCGATGGACCCAGTACTTC	CASSLEGLGQGGRWTQYF
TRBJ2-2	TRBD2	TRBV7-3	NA	TGTGCCAGCAGCTTAAGCGGGAGTACTTTAAGGACCGGGGAGCTGTTTTTT	CASSLSGSTLRTGELFF
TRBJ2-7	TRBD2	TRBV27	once	TGTGCCAGCAGTTCCGGGACTAGCGGGAGCGGAGAGCAGTACTTC	CASSSGTSGSGEQYF
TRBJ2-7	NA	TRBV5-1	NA	TGCGCCAGCAGCTTGGAGGGCGAGCAGTACTTC	CASSLEGEQYF
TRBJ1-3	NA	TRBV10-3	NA	TGTGCCATCAGGAACTTAATGAACACCATATATTTT	CAIRNLMNTIYF